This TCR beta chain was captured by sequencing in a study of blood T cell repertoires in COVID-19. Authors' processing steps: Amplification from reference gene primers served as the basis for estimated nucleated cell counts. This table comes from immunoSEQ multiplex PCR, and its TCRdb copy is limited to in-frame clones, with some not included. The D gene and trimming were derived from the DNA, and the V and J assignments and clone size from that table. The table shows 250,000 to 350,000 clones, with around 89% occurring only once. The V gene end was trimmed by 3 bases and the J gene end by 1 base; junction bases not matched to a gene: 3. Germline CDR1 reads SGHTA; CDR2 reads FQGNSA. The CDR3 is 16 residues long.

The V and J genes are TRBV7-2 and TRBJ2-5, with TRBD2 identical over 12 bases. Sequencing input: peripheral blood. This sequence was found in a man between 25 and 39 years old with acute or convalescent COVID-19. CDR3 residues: CASSFGLAGFQETQYF. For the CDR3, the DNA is TGTGCCAGCAGCTTCGGACTAGCGGGATTCCAAGAGACCCAGTACTTC.